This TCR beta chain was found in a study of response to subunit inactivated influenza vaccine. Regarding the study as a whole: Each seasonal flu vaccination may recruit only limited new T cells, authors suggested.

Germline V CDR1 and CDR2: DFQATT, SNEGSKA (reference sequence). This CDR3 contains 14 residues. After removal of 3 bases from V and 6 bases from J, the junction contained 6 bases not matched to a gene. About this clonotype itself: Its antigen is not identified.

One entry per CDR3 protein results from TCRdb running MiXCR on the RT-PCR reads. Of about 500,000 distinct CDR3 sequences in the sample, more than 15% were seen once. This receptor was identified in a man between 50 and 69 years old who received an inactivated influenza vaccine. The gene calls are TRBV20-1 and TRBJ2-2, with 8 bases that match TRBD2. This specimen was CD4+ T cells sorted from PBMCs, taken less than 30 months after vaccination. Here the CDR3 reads CSARAGGPPGELFF. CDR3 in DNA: TGCAGTGCTAGGGCGGGGGGCCCTCCCGGGGAGCTGTTTTTT.